What follows are 10 T cell receptor beta chains derived from one specimen sequenced in a study of T cell responses to AZD1222 COVID-19 vaccine. Assay: immunoSEQ multiplex PCR; the TCRdb copy retains only in-frame clones and omits some. The sample records about 100,000 clones, roughly nine tenths being singletons. The sample was peripheral blood, taken on day 0 of AZD1222 vaccination. These receptors all come from an adult in good health.

The table lists this clone with a count of one. The chain links TRBV28 to TRBJ2-7, with 10 bases identical to TRBD1. The CDR3 covers 15 residues. The V and J ends lost 5 bases and 3 bases, in that order; junction bases with no gene match: 7. Germline CDR1 MDHEN, CDR2 SYDVKM. CDR3 amino acids: CASSPTGGLLYEQYF. The CDR3 nucleotides are TGTGCCAGCAGTCCGACAGGGGGCCTCCTCTACGAGCAGTACTTC.

In nucleotides, the CDR3 is TGTGCCACCAGTGATTCCCCAAGGGCAACTAATGAAAAACTGTTTTTT. It encodes CATSDSPRATNEKLFF. This chain joins TRBV24-1 and TRBJ1-4; D call uncertain. V lost 2 bases and J lost 0, with 9 bases in between. Germline loops: CDR1 KGHDR, CDR2 SFDVKD. CDR3 length: 16 residues.

The chain uses TRBV5-1 and TRBJ1-2, with D possibly TRBD1 on 5 matching bases. Germline V gives CDR1 SGHRS, CDR2 YFSETQ. Between the trimmed V and J ends, which lost 7 bases and 3 bases, there was a span of 16 bases. The CDR3 loop spans 14 amino acids. The CDR3 region has the DNA TGCGCCAGCTCACGTGGAGGGGACTACTATGGCTACACCTTC. Its translation is CASSRGGDYYGYTF.

This clone was seen more than once but under ten times. This chain connects TRBV4-3 to TRBJ1-6; 7 positions agree with TRBD1. Germline V lookup: CDR1 LGHNA, CDR2 YSLEER. This CDR3 spans 16 amino acids. V was pared by 1 base and J by 6 bases, with 6 bases of the junction left unmatched. The CDR3 loop reads CASSQAGQVFNSPLHF. CDR3 in DNA: TGCGCCAGCAGCCAAGCCGGACAGGTTTTTAATTCACCCCTCCACTTT.

This clone was recorded a few times. V usage is TRBV10-2 and J usage is TRBJ1-3, with 8 bases identical to TRBD1. Trimming took 8 bases from V and 1 from J; bases not matched to a gene: 4. Germline assignment: CDR1 WSHSY and CDR2 SAAADI. The CDR3 is 14 amino acids. The CDR3 is CASGQGASGNTIYF. CDR3 sequence (DNA): TGCGCCAGCGGTCAGGGGGCTTCTGGAAACACCATATATTTT.

The V gene is TRBV11-2, the J gene TRBJ1-4, with a possible D match to TRBD1 (6 bases). Germline CDR1 is SGHAT and CDR2 is FQNNGV. The CDR3 has 14 amino acids. Trimming left V 5 bases short and J 7 bases short, with 14 bases between. The CDR3 DNA reads TGTGCCAGCAGCCTAGGGGGAATGAGTGAAAAACTGTTTTTT. It translates to CASSLGGMSEKLFF.

The rearrangement links TRBV21-1 to TRBJ2-4; the table calls TRBD2, which could not be checked here. TRBV21-1 is an annotated pseudogene. The CDR3 totals 15 residues. Here the CDR3 reads CASNDGLPPLNIQYF. The CDR3 DNA reads as TGTGCCAGCAACGACGGACTCCCTCCACTAAACATTCAGTACTTC.

V gene TRBV19 combines with J gene TRBJ2-1; 9 nucleotides align to TRBD2. There are 18 residues in the CDR3. J lost 5 bases, V lost 3 bases, and 14 bases had no gene match. CDR1 and CDR2 from the germline V gene are LNHDA and SQIVND (reference sequence). The CDR3 sequence: CASSMGGLANTIHNEQFF. As DNA, the CDR3 is TGTGCCAGTAGTATGGGAGGACTAGCGAACACAATTCACAATGAGCAGTTCTTC.

The sample holds one count of this clone. The V and J genes are TRBV27 and TRBJ2-7, with D perhaps matching TRBD2 (5 bases). Trimming took off 5 bases at V and 5 bases at J, with 19 bases between the two ends. CDR1 and CDR2 from the germline V gene are MNHEY and SMNVEV (reference sequence). This CDR3 comprises 15 residues. The CDR3 DNA sequence: TGTGCCAGCAGTCTAAGCTGGCGGGTTGTCGACGAGCAGTACTTC. This codes for CASSLSWRVVDEQYF.

The chain recombines TRBV7-3 with TRBJ1-1, with no clear D. There are 14 residues in the CDR3. The V end was cut by 5 bases, the J end by 1 base, with 11 bases between. Germline V lookup: CDR1 SGHTA, CDR2 FQGTGA. In DNA, the CDR3 is TGTGCCAGCAGCCCGCCCCGTGGGAACACTGAAGCTTTCTTT. Its protein product is CASSPPRGNTEAFF.